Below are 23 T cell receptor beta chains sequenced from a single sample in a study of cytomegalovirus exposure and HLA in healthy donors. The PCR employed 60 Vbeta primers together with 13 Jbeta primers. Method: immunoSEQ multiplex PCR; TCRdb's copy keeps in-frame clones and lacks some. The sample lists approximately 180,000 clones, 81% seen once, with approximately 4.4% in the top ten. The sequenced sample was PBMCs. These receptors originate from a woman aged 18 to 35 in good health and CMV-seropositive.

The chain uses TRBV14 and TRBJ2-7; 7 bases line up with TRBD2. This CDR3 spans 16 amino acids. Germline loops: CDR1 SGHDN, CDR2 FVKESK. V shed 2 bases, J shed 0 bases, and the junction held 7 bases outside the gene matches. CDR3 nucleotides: TGTGCCAGCAGCCAACTTCTAACTAGCGCCTCCTACGAGCAGTACTTC. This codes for CASSQLLTSASYEQYF.

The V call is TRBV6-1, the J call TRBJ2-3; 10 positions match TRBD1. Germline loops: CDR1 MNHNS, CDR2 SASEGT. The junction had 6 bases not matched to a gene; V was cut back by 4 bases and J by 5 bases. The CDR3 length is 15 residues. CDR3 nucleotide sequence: TGTGCCAGCAGTGCGTCCCGGGACAGGGGAGATACGCAGTATTTT. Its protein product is CASSASRDRGDTQYF.

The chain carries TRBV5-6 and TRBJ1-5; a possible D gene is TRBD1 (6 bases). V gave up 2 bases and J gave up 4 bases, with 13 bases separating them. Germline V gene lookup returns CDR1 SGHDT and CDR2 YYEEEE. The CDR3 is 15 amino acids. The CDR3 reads CASSLYTGKNQPQHF. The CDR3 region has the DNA TGTGCCAGCAGCTTATATACAGGGAAAAATCAGCCCCAGCATTTT. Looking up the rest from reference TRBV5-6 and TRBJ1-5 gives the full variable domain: DAGVTQSPTHLIKTRGQQVTLRCSPKSGHDTVSWYQQALGQGPQFIFQYYEEEERQRGNFPDRFSGHQFPNYSSELNVNALLLGDSALYLCASSLYTGKNQPQHFGDGTRLSIL.

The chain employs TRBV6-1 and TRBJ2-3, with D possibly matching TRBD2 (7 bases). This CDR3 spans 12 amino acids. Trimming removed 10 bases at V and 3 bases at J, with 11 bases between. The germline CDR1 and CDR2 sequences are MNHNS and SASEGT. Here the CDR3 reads CATEGGTDTQYF. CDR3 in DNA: TGTGCCACAGAGGGGGGGACAGATACGCAGTATTTT.

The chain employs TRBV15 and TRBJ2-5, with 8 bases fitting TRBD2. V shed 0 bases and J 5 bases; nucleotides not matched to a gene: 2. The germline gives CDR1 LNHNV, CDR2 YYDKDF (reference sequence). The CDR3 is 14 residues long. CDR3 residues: CATSRDPGGETQYF. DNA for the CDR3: TGTGCCACCAGCAGAGATCCGGGGGGGGAGACCCAGTACTTC.

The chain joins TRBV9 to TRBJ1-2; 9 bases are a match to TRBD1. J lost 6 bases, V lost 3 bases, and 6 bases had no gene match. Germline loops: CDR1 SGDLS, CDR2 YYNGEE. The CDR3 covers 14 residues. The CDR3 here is CASSGRTGENGYTF. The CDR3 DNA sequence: TGTGCCAGCAGCGGAAGGACAGGGGAAAATGGCTACACCTTC.

The CDR3 DNA follows: TGCGCCAGCAGCGTTGGACAGGTGGAGACCCAGTACTTC. Its translation is CASSVGQVETQYF. The chain has TRBV5-1 and TRBJ2-5; TRBD1 matches at 7 bases. The trim removed 4 bases at V and 5 bases at J, leaving 5 bases unmatched. This CDR3 is built from 13 residues. Germline lookup yields CDR1 SGHRS and CDR2 YFSETQ.

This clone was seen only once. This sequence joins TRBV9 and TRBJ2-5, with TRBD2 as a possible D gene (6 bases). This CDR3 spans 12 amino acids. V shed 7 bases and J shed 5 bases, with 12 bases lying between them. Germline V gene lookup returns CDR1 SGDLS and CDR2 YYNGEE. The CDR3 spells CASARAGETQYF. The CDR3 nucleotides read TGTGCCAGCGCGAGGGCGGGGGAGACCCAGTACTTC.

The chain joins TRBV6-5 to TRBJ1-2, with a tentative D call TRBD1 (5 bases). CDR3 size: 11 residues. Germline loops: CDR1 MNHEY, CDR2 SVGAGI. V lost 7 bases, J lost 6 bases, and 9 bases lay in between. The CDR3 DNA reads TGTGCCAGCACCGCAGGGAATGGCTACACCTTC. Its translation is CASTAGNGYTF.

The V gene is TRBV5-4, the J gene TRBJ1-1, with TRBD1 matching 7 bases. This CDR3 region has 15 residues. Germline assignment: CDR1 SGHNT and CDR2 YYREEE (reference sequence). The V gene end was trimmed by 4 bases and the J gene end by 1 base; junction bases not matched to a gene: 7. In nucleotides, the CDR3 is TGTGCCAGCAGCCTGAAAACAGGGGAGAACACTGAAGCTTTCTTT. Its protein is CASSLKTGENTEAFF. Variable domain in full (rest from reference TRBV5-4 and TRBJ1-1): ETGVTQSPTHLIKTRGQQVTLRCSSQSGHNTVSWYQQALGQGPQFIFQYYREEENGRGNFPPRFSGLQFPNYSSELNVNALELDDSALYLCASSLKTGENTEAFFGQGTRLTVV.

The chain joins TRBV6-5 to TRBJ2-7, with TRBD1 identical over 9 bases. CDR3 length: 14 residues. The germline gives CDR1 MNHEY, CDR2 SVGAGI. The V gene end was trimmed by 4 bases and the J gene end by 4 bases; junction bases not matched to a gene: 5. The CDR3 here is CASSSPGQGYEQYF. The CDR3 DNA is TGTGCCAGCAGTTCCCCGGGACAGGGATACGAGCAGTACTTC.

CDR3 sequence: CASYPSVANTGELFF. In DNA form, the CDR3 reads TGTGCCAGTTATCCCTCGGTCGCGAACACCGGGGAGCTGTTTTTT. The chain recombines TRBV19 with TRBJ2-2, with no clear D. The V gene lost 8 bases and the J gene lost 0 bases, with 13 bases spanning the gap. The germline CDR1 and CDR2 sequences are LNHDA and SQIVND (reference sequence). This CDR3 region has 15 residues.

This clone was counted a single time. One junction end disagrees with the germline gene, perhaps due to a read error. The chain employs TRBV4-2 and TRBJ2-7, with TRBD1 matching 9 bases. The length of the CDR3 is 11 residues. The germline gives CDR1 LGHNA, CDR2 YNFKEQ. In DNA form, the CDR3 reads TGTGCCAGCTCAGCCGGGGACAGGGTTGACTTC. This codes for CASSAGDRVDF.

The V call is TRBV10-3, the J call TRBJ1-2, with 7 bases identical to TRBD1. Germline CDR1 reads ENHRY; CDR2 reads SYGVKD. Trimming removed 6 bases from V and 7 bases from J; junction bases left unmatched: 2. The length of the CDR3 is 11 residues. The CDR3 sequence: CAIRTGSGYTF. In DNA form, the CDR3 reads TGTGCCATCAGGACAGGGTCTGGCTACACCTTC.

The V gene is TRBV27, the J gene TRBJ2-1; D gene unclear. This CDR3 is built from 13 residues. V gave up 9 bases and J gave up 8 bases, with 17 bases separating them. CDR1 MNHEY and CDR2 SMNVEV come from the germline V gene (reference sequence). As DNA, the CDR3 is TGTGCCAGTTCAAACGGAGAAAACCATGAGCAGTTCTTC. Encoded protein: CASSNGENHEQFF.

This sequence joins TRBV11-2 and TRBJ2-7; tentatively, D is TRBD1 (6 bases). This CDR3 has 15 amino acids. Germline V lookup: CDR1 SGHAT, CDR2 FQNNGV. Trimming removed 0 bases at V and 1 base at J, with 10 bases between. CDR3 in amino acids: CASSLEWDISYEQYF. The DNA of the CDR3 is TGTGCCAGCAGCTTAGAGTGGGACATTTCCTACGAGCAGTACTTC.

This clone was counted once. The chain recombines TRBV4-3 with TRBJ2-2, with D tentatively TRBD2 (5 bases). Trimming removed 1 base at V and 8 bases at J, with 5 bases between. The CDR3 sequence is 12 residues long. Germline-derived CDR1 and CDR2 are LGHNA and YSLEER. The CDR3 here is CASSQGGGELFF. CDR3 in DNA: TGCGCCAGCAGCCAAGGAGGGGGGGAGCTGTTTTTT.

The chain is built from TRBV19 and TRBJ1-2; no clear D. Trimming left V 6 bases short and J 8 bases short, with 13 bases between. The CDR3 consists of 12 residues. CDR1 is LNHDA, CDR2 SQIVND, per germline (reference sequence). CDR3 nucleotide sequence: TGTGCCAGTAGAAGGAGTGCAGAAGGCTACACCTTC. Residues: CASRRSAEGYTF.

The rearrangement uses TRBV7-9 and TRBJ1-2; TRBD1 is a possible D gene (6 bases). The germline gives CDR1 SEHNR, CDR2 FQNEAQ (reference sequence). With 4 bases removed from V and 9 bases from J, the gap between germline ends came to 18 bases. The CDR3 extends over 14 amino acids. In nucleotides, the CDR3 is TGTGCCAGCAGCTCAACGCAGGGGAAACGAAGCTACACCTTC. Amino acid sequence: CASSSTQGKRSYTF.

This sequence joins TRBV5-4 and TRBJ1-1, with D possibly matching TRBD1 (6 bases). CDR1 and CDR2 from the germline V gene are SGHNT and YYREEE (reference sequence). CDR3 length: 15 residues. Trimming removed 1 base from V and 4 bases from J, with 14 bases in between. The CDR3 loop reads CASSLSGAGGTEAFF. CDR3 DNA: TGTGCCAGCAGCTTGTCGGGGGCGGGGGGCACTGAAGCTTTCTTT.

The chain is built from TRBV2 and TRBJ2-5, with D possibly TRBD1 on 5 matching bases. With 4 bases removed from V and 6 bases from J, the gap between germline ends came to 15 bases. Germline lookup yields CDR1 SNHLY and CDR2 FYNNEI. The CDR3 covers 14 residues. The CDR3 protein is CASSAGTGRKTQYF. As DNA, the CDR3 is TGTGCCAGCAGTGCAGGCACAGGTCGGAAGACCCAGTACTTC.

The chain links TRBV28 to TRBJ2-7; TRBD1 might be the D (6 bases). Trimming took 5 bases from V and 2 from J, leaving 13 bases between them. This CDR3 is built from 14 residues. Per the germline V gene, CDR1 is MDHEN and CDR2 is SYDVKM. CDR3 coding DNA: TGTGCCAGCAGTCCCACAGGGACCCCCTACGAGCAGTACTTC. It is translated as CASSPTGTPYEQYF. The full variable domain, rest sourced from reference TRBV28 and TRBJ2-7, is DVKVTQSSRYLVKRTGEKVFLECVQDMDHENMFWYRQDPGLGLRLIYFSYDVKMKEKGDIPEGYSVSREKKERFSLILESASTNQTSMYLCASSPTGTPYEQYFGPGTRLTVT.

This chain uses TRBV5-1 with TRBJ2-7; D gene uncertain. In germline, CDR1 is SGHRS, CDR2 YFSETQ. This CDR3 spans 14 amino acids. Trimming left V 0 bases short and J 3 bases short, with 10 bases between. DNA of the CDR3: TGCGCCAGCAGCTTGGGGTCGATTAGCTACGAGCAGTACTTC. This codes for CASSLGSISYEQYF.